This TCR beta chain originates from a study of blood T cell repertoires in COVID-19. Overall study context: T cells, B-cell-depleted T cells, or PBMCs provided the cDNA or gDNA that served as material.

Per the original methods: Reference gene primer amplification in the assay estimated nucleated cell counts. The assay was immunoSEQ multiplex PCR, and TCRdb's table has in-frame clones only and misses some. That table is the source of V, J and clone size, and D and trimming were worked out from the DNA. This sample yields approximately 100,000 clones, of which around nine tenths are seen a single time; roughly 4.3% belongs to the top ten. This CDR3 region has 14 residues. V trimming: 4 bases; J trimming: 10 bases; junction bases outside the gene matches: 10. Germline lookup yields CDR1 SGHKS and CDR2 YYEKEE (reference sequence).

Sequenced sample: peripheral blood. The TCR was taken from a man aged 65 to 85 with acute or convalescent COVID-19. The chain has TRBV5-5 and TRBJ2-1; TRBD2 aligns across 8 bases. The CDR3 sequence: CASSVAGGANEQFF. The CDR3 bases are TGTGCCAGCAGCGTGGCCGGGGGGGCTAACGAGCAGTTCTTC.